Below, 12 T cell receptor beta chains from the same sample are listed, as sequenced in a study of T-cell reconstitution after alpha-beta-depleted transplantation in children. Unique molecular identifiers were used in preparing the TCRbeta library. TCRdb reprocessed the PCR reads via MiXCR and lists one record per CDR3 protein. The sample includes around 300,000 distinct CDR3 sequences, approximately 23% of them seen just once. The source material was PBMCs, mostly from graft donor cells, sampled 180 days after TCRalphabeta/CD19-depleted stem cell transplant. All receptors come from a male patient younger than 18 who had a stem cell transplant for acute lymphoblastic leukemia, so the T cells may come from the graft donor.

The sample holds a few counts of this clonotype. The chain joins TRBV7-9 to TRBJ2-7, with D unclear. This CDR3 comprises 14 residues. V dropped 0 bases and J dropped 3 bases, with 9 bases sitting between them. Per the germline V gene, CDR1 is SEHNR and CDR2 is FQNEAQ (reference sequence). The CDR3 here is CASSLAGTIYEQYF. In nucleotides, the CDR3 is TGTGCCAGCAGCTTAGCGGGCACCATCTACGAGCAGTACTTC.

This clonotype has only one observation. V is TRBV18 and J is TRBJ1-5, with 11 bases that match TRBD1. After removal of 3 bases from V and 0 bases from J, the junction contained 7 bases not matched to a gene. Germline lookup yields CDR1 KGHSH and CDR2 LQKENI. The CDR3 loop spans 18 amino acids. Here the CDR3 DNA reads TGTGCCAGCTCACCCCTCGGACAGGGGGCTTATAGCAATCAGCCCCAGCATTTT. Its translation: CASSPLGQGAYSNQPQHF.

This clonotype was seen a handful of times. This chain uses TRBV5-1 with TRBJ2-1; 8 bases map to TRBD1. Germline values: CDR1 SGHRS, CDR2 YFSETQ. V lost 0 bases and J lost 3; bases outside the gene matches: 5. The CDR3 is 16 amino acids. CDR3 protein: CASSLGSGGFYNEQFF. CDR3 DNA: TGCGCCAGCAGCTTGGGGTCAGGGGGCTTCTACAATGAGCAGTTCTTC. The variable domain in full, completed from reference TRBV5-1 and TRBJ2-1, reads KAGVTQTPRYLIKTRGQQVTLSCSPISGHRSVSWYQQTPGQGLQFLFEYFSETQRNKGNFPGRFSGRQFSNSRSEMNVSTLELGDSALYLCASSLGSGGFYNEQFFGPGTRLTVL.

The table lists this clonotype with many counts. The V and J genes are TRBV6-1 and TRBJ1-2, with D tentatively TRBD1 (5 bases). The germline V gene has CDR1 MNHNS and CDR2 SASEGT. V was cut by 5 bases and J by 5 bases, with 18 bases left in between. CDR3 size: 15 residues. This chain's CDR3 is CASSPDNPGPYGYTF. CDR3 bases: TGTGCCAGCAGTCCCGACAACCCGGGACCGTATGGCTACACCTTC.

In DNA, the CDR3 is TGTGCCAGCAGTGAACTGCGATTCAGGTCCGGGGAGCTGTTTTTT. Translation: CASSELRFRSGELFF. This chain joins TRBV6-1 and TRBJ2-2, with D uncertain. Deletions cut 2 bases from V and 6 bases from J, with 13 bases between. The CDR3 runs to 15 residues. Germline CDR1 MNHNS, CDR2 SASEGT.

The table lists this clonotype with a few counts. This rearrangement joins TRBV6-2 or TRBV6-3 to TRBJ2-1; TRBD2 is a possible D gene (6 bases). The CDR3 runs 15 residues. V dropped 4 bases and J dropped 2 bases, with 12 bases sitting between them. Germline-derived CDR1 and CDR2 are MNHEY and SVGEGT. CDR3 in amino acids: CASSSLAYTYNEQFF. CDR3 DNA sequence: TGTGCCAGCAGTTCCCTAGCGTATACCTACAATGAGCAGTTCTTC.

This clonotype has just a few counts. The rearrangement links TRBV11-3 to TRBJ2-1, with 11 bases aligning to TRBD2. V was clipped by 5 bases and J by 8 bases; unmatched bases: 8. The CDR3 has 15 amino acids. Germline CDR1 and CDR2: SGHNT and YENEEA. The CDR3, as DNA: TGTGCCAGCAGCCGCGTAGCGGGAGGGCCGCATGAGCAGTTCTTC. It encodes CASSRVAGGPHEQFF.

This clonotype showed up just a few times. The chain recombines TRBV11-2 with TRBJ2-3; 13 positions agree with TRBD2. The CDR3 has 16 amino acids. CDR1 is SGHAT, CDR2 FQNNGV, per germline. The V segment lost 0 bases and the J segment 5 bases; nucleotides outside the gene matches: 2. CDR3 in amino acids: CASSLELAGGVDTQYF. The CDR3 coding sequence is TGTGCCAGCAGCTTAGAACTAGCGGGGGGGGTAGATACGCAGTATTTT.

This clonotype was seen a few times. V and J are TRBV12-3 or TRBV12-4 and TRBJ2-2; D is uncertain. The CDR3 has 17 residues. The V gene lost 3 bases and the J gene lost 3 bases, with 17 bases spanning the gap. The DNA for the CDR3 is TGTGCCAGCAGTTTTCCCCTCCTGTCGGATGACACCGGGGAGCTGTTTTTT. Encoded protein: CASSFPLLSDDTGELFF.

The chain links TRBV7-6 to TRBJ2-2, with D possibly TRBD2 on 6 matching bases. CDR3 length: 19 amino acids. Trimming took 2 bases from V and 7 from J, leaving 26 bases between them. Germline V gene data show CDR1 as SGHVS and CDR2 as FNYEAQ. In DNA, the CDR3 is TGTGCCAGCAGCTTAAGACTGGGGGGTTCAAACCTCCGTGGCGGGGAGCTGTTTTTT. Its translation: CASSLRLGGSNLRGGELFF.

The chain recombines TRBV11-2 with TRBJ2-2, with D perhaps TRBD2 (6 bases). CDR1 is SGHAT and CDR2 is FQNNGV in the germline V gene. This CDR3 contains 15 residues. Trimming left V 3 bases short and J 6 bases short, with 14 bases between. The CDR3 nucleotides are TGTGCCAGCAGCTTGCGGGGTCTAGCTGCCGGGGAGCTGTTTTTT. Residues: CASSLRGLAAGELFF.

The V and J genes are TRBV21-1 and TRBJ2-7; the D call TRBD1 from the table was never checked on the DNA. TRBV21-1 is recorded as a pseudogene. The CDR3 has 17 amino acids. The CDR3 loop reads CASSLPNGDRGHYEQYF. The CDR3 nucleotides read TGTGCCAGCAGTCTTCCAAACGGGGACAGGGGGCACTACGAGCAGTACTTC.